Ten or more counts support the clone carrying this TCR beta chain. J was trimmed by 2 bases and V by 8 bases; bases with no gene match: 2. CDR1 SNHLY and CDR2 FYNNEI come from the germline V gene. This CDR3 region has 13 residues. This specimen comes from a study of identical twins. MiXCR, run by TCRdb on the 5' RACE reads, gives a single entry per CDR3 protein. Seen here are 400,000 to 600,000 distinct CDR3 sequences, 20% to 25% observed once, and the top ten hold around 0.47%. The same data also contributed to another study, on yellow fever vaccine responses in identical twins.

Sequenced: CD4+ T cells sorted from blood. This chain links TRBV2 with TRBJ1-5; 8 positions match TRBD1. This clonotype originated in a woman between 18 and 30 years old in good health. The CDR3 coding sequence is TGTGCCAGCGGACAGGGAGGCAATCAGCCCCAGCATTTT. Its translation: CASGQGGNQPQHF.